The 27 T cell receptor beta chains in this list originate from one sample, sequenced in a study of shared clonotypes between healthy human individuals. Here immunoSEQ multiplex PCR was the method, and the copy in TCRdb shows in-frame clones only, minus some. The sample carries millions of clones, more than 80% recorded once. Sequences were obtained from naive CD4+ T cells from PBMCs. Subset in this sample: CD45RA+ positively selected. The origin of the receptors is a man aged 18 to 30 in good health. Some clones in this sample may be carry-over from other donors' samples.

The rearrangement uses TRBV29-1 and TRBJ2-3, with 7 nucleotides matching TRBD1. J gave up 2 bases and V 0 bases, and 8 bases lay outside the gene matches. The length of the CDR3 is 16 residues. Germline assignment: CDR1 SQVTM and CDR2 ANQGSEA. Here the CDR3 DNA reads TGCAGCGTTGAAGATCGAGAGGGGGCGGCCACAGATACGCAGTATTTT. Amino acids: CSVEDREGAATDTQYF.

The chain employs TRBV5-6 and TRBJ1-2; D gene uncertain. This CDR3 spans 13 amino acids. The ends were cut back, 3 bases at V and 5 bases at J, with 11 bases in the middle. Germline values: CDR1 SGHDT, CDR2 YYEEEE. CDR3 nucleotides: TGTGCCAGCAGCTCGGCGGGAGTATATGGCTACACCTTC. Translating it yields CASSSAGVYGYTF.

The chain carries TRBV7-9 and TRBJ2-2, with 8 bases identical to TRBD1. In germline, CDR1 is SEHNR, CDR2 FQNEAQ (reference sequence). The CDR3 has 14 amino acids. V lost 7 bases to trimming and J lost 4 bases; unmatched junction nucleotides: 5. CDR3 sequence reads: CASTSGTGTGELFF. CDR3 in DNA: TGTGCCAGCACCTCCGGGACAGGCACCGGGGAGCTGTTTTTT.

The chain employs TRBV28 and TRBJ1-3; 7 bases are a match to TRBD1. This CDR3 comprises 15 residues. With V trimmed by 4 bases and J by 0 bases, 3 bases remained unmatched. CDR1 and CDR2 (germline): MDHEN, SYDVKM. The CDR3 is CASSWDSNSGNTIYF. For the CDR3, the DNA is TGTGCCAGCAGTTGGGACAGCAACTCTGGAAACACCATATATTTT.

The V call is TRBV30, the J call TRBJ2-1; 15 positions match TRBD2. The CDR3 extends over 16 amino acids. Germline loops: CDR1 GTSNPN, CDR2 SVGIG (reference sequence). V lost 5 bases and J lost 8; bases outside the gene matches: 10. The CDR3 DNA follows: TGTGCCTGGTTTCCCACCGGGACTAGCGGGAGGTATGAGCAGTTCTTC. It codes for CAWFPTGTSGRYEQFF.

The chain's CDR3 is CASRQGPSTDTQYF. In DNA, the CDR3 is TGTGCCAGCAGACAGGGACCCAGCACAGATACGCAGTATTTT. The chain combines TRBV7-2 with TRBJ2-3; D might be TRBD1 (6 bases). This CDR3 contains 14 residues. Trimming shortened V by 6 bases and J by 0 bases, and 10 bases separated the two germline ends. Germline-derived CDR1 and CDR2 are SGHTA and FQGNSA.

The rearrangement joins TRBV5-1 to TRBJ1-2, with 10 bases identical to TRBD1. This CDR3 is built from 15 residues. V shed 3 bases, J shed 1 base, and the junction held 3 bases outside the gene matches. Germline CDR1 SGHRS, CDR2 YFSETQ. CDR3 in DNA: TGCGCCAGCAGCTCCGGGACAGGGGTTAACTATGGCTACACCTTC. Its translation: CASSSGTGVNYGYTF.

The V gene is TRBV27, the J gene TRBJ2-3, with D perhaps TRBD1 or TRBD2 (5 bases each). Germline assignment: CDR1 MNHEY and CDR2 SMNVEV (reference sequence). The CDR3 is made up of 13 amino acids. Trimming removed 8 bases at V and 2 bases at J, with 11 bases between. The CDR3 DNA follows: TGTGCCAGCGGGACCGTTCTCACAGATACGCAGTATTTT. Translation: CASGTVLTDTQYF.

V and J are TRBV4-1 and TRBJ2-1; D unclear. Trimming removed 0 bases at V and 4 bases at J, with 7 bases between. Germline V gene sequence: CDR1 MGHRA, CDR2 YSYEKL. The CDR3 spans 14 residues. The CDR3 reads CASSQDGLYNEQFF. The CDR3 DNA sequence: TGCGCCAGCAGCCAAGATGGGCTTTACAATGAGCAGTTCTTC.

The rearrangement links TRBV19 to TRBJ1-2, with TRBD1 as a possible D gene (6 bases). CDR1 is LNHDA, CDR2 SQIVND, per germline (reference sequence). V lost 3 bases and J 8 bases, leaving 16 bases between the germline ends. The CDR3 extends over 14 amino acids. The CDR3 nucleotides are TGTGCCAGTAGTATGTTGCAGGGGCGTTTGGGCTACACCTTC. As protein: CASSMLQGRLGYTF.

This clone was recorded once. This chain uses TRBV15 with TRBJ1-4; D perhaps matches TRBD1 (6 bases). Trimming removed 1 base from V and 5 bases from J, with 14 bases in between. This CDR3 contains 16 residues. Germline V lookup: CDR1 LNHNV, CDR2 YYDKDF (reference sequence). CDR3 sequence reads: CATSRVKGGPNEKLFF. DNA of the CDR3: TGTGCCACCAGCAGAGTTAAGGGGGGCCCCAATGAAAAACTGTTTTTT.

The chain uses TRBV2 and TRBJ1-4, with TRBD1 identical over 9 bases. The CDR3 covers 15 residues. The germline V gene has CDR1 SNHLY and CDR2 FYNNEI. V shed 6 bases, J shed 6 bases, and the junction held 8 bases outside the gene matches. The CDR3 loop is CASRPQGAVDEKLFF. DNA for the CDR3: TGTGCCAGCAGACCACAGGGGGCAGTCGATGAAAAACTGTTTTTT. The variable domain in full, completed from reference TRBV2 and TRBJ1-4, reads EPEVTQTPSHQVTQMGQEVILRCVPISNHLYFYWYRQILGQKVEFLVSFYNNEISEKSEIFDDQFSVERPDGSNFTLKIRSTKLEDSAMYFCASRPQGAVDEKLFFGSGTQLSVL.

The V and J genes are TRBV5-8 and TRBJ2-3, with D uncertain. The V and J ends lost 1 base and 6 bases respectively, with 15 bases between them. The CDR3 sequence is 15 residues long. Germline values: CDR1 SGHTS, CDR2 YDEGEE. CDR3 sequence reads: CASSLIDTFADTQYF. Here the CDR3 DNA reads TGTGCCAGCAGCTTGATAGACACATTTGCTGATACGCAGTATTTT.

The chain has TRBV19 and TRBJ2-1; D remains ambiguous. Deletions cut 3 bases from V and 9 bases from J, with 18 bases between. This CDR3 spans 15 amino acids. Germline CDR1 LNHDA, CDR2 SQIVND (reference sequence). The CDR3 bases are TGTGCCAGTAGTATTGGCCGGGCCACCGCAAGTGAGCAGTTCTTC. Protein sequence: CASSIGRATASEQFF.

As DNA, the CDR3 is TGTGCCAGCAGTCAGGGACTAGCGGCCTCCTACAATGAGCAGTTCTTC. Amino acid sequence: CASSQGLAASYNEQFF. The chain links TRBV2 to TRBJ2-1; 11 bases map to TRBD2. The CDR3 consists of 16 residues. V trimming: 5 bases; J trimming: 0 bases; junction bases outside the gene matches: 3. Germline CDR1 SNHLY, CDR2 FYNNEI.

The genes are TRBV7-2 and TRBJ2-7; 10 bases are a match to TRBD2. This CDR3 is built from 15 residues. Germline V lookup: CDR1 SGHTA, CDR2 FQGNSA. The junction had 7 bases not matched to a gene; V was cut back by 5 bases and J by 3 bases. The CDR3 nucleotides read TGTGCCAGCAGCCGACGGACTAGCGGATTCTACGAGCAGTACTTC. Protein sequence: CASSRRTSGFYEQYF.

The chain carries TRBV19 and TRBJ1-1; 7 nucleotides match TRBD1. CDR1 is LNHDA and CDR2 is SQIVND in the germline V gene (reference sequence). V lost 1 base to trimming and J lost 1 base; unmatched junction nucleotides: 6. The CDR3 is 16 amino acids. CDR3 loop: CASSIGWRGRNTEAFF. The CDR3 DNA reads TGTGCCAGTAGTATAGGTTGGAGGGGGCGGAACACTGAAGCTTTCTTT.

The chain is built from TRBV5-4 and TRBJ2-1; tentative D call: TRBD2 (6 bases). Germline V gene lookup returns CDR1 SGHNT and CDR2 YYREEE (reference sequence). V was trimmed by 4 bases and J by 9 bases, leaving 14 bases between them. This CDR3 is 13 amino acids long. The CDR3 spells CASSTDTEGEQFF. CDR3 coding DNA: TGTGCCAGCAGCACCGACACGGAGGGTGAGCAGTTCTTC.

The chain employs TRBV5-1 and TRBJ1-3, with D perhaps matching TRBD1 (6 bases). Germline values: CDR1 SGHRS, CDR2 YFSETQ. V was trimmed by 4 bases and J by 4 bases, leaving 15 bases between them. This CDR3 spans 15 amino acids. The CDR3 bases are TGCGCCAGCAGCCTCATGCAGGGGCCCGGAAACACCATATATTTT. It specifies CASSLMQGPGNTIYF.

The genes are TRBV5-1 and TRBJ2-3, with D maybe TRBD2 (5 bases). V shed 3 bases and J shed 4 bases, with 12 bases lying between them. The germline V gene encodes CDR1 SGHRS and CDR2 YFSETQ. The CDR3 runs 14 residues. The chain's CDR3 is CASSSTLRADTQYF. In DNA, the CDR3 is TGCGCCAGCAGCTCTACCCTGCGGGCAGATACGCAGTATTTT.

Regarding this clone: Other DNA sequences within the sample encode an identical CDR3. The rearrangement links TRBV29-1 to TRBJ2-1; D gene unclear. V gave up 4 bases and J gave up 5 bases, with 3 bases separating them. Per germline, CDR1 SQVTM and CDR2 ANQGSEA. This CDR3 has 10 residues. CDR3 nucleotide sequence: TGCAGCGTTGGGGACAATGAGCAGTTCTTC. Its protein product is CSVGDNEQFF.

This sequence joins TRBV11-2 and TRBJ1-3; D may be TRBD1 (6 bases). Per germline, CDR1 SGHAT and CDR2 FQNNGV. Trimming cost V 3 bases and J 4 bases, with 13 bases left between them. This CDR3 comprises 15 residues. CDR3 in DNA: TGTGCCAGCAGCTTTGGGGGCGCAGCGGGAAACACCATATATTTT. Amino acid sequence: CASSFGGAAGNTIYF.

V and J are TRBV27 and TRBJ2-3; TRBD1 aligns across 7 bases. Trimming took 8 bases from V and 0 from J; bases not matched to a gene: 8. The CDR3 contains 15 residues. Germline V lookup: CDR1 MNHEY, CDR2 SMNVEV (reference sequence). CDR3 in DNA: TGTGCCAGCGTAAATCACAGGGGTAGCACAGATACGCAGTATTTT. Translation gives CASVNHRGSTDTQYF.

V gene TRBV12-2 combines with J gene TRBJ2-7; the table's D call of TRBD2 was not tested on the DNA. TRBV12-2 counts as a pseudogene. The CDR3 is 14 amino acids. CDR3 nucleotides: TGTGCAAGTCGCTCCACGGGACTAGATTACGAGCAGTACTTC. The encoded protein is CASRSTGLDYEQYF.

This chain's CDR3 is CAFARGNTEAFF. DNA for the CDR3: TGTGCCTTTGCGCGGGGGAACACTGAAGCTTTCTTT. This rearrangement joins TRBV30 to TRBJ1-1; D is unclear. CDR1 is GTSNPN and CDR2 is SVGIG in the germline V gene (reference sequence). The CDR3 is 12 amino acids. The germline V and J ends were trimmed by 7 bases and 1 base, with 10 bases remaining between them.

The chain combines TRBV29-1 with TRBJ2-7; TRBD1 matches 8 bases. Germline CDR1 reads SQVTM; CDR2 reads ANQGSEA. This CDR3 region has 15 residues. V dropped 2 bases and J dropped 3; count of bases not matched to a gene: 9. CDR3 region: CSVEMWTGTGYEQYF. The CDR3 region has the DNA TGCAGCGTTGAAATGTGGACAGGGACGGGCTACGAGCAGTACTTC.

Worth noting for this clone: Other nucleotide sequences in the sample specify the same CDR3. The chain has TRBV9 and TRBJ2-1; a weak D match, TRBD1 (6 bases). Germline V gene lookup returns CDR1 SGDLS and CDR2 YYNGEE. V was cut by 0 bases and J by 4 bases, with 8 bases left in between. This CDR3 has 14 residues. CDR3 DNA sequence: TGTGCCAGCAGCGTAGCTACAGGGTACAATGAGCAGTTCTTC. This sequence encodes CASSVATGYNEQFF.